Below, 3 T cell receptor beta chains from the same sample are listed, as sequenced in a study of T-cell reconstitution after alpha-beta-depleted transplantation in children. Library preparation (for TCRbeta) was performed with unique molecular identifiers. TCRdb called the PCR reads again in MiXCR, with one record for every CDR3 protein. The repertoire consists of fewer than 350,000 distinct CDR3 sequences, with more than 9% occurring once and the leading ten covering around 20%. The sequencing used peripheral blood, collected 180 days after TCRalphabeta/CD19-depleted stem cell transplant. The receptors here all came from a male patient between 2 and 10 years old who had a stem cell transplant for chronic granulomatous disease, so the T cells may come from the graft donor.

This clonotype was counted many times. The J gene is TRBJ2-1, the V gene TRBV7-3; a possible D gene is TRBD2 (6 bases). CDR3 length equals 13 residues. The ends were cut back, 5 bases at V and 8 bases at J, with 13 bases in the middle. The germline V gene has CDR1 SGHTA and CDR2 FQGTGA. For the CDR3, the DNA is TGTGCCAGCAGCACGTTCACGGGGGATGAGCAGTTCTTC. It translates to CASSTFTGDEQFF.

This clonotype was picked up many times. This chain links TRBV3-1 with TRBJ1-5; D call uncertain. This CDR3 region has 15 residues. Deletions cut 4 bases from V and 7 bases from J, with 17 bases between. Per the germline V gene, CDR1 is LGHDT and CDR2 is YNNKEL (reference sequence). The CDR3 loop is CASSLNTAGSQPQHF. CDR3 DNA sequence: TGTGCCAGCAGCCTCAACACGGCGGGGTCCCAGCCCCAGCATTTT.

This clonotype was counted ten times or more. The V gene is TRBV27, the J gene TRBJ2-1, with D maybe TRBD2 (5 bases). CDR3 length: 20 residues. Trimming left V 3 bases short and J 5 bases short, with 29 bases between. CDR1 is MNHEY and CDR2 is SMNVEV in the germline V gene (reference sequence). As DNA, the CDR3 is TGTGCCAGCAGTTTTCAGGTCTCCTACCCTCCACTAGTCAACCACAATGAGCAGTTCTTC. Translation: CASSFQVSYPPLVNHNEQFF.